Ten or more counts support the clone carrying this T cell receptor beta chain. The data were taken from a study of molecular identifiers for immune sequencing clone quantification. TCRdb analysed the PCR reads with MiXCR anew, one entry per CDR3 protein. The sample consists of about 510,000 distinct CDR3 sequences, 20% to 25% of them appearing once. Sequencing was carried out using naive CD8+ T cells from blood, with Jurkat cell RNA spiked in. The subset was: FACS-sorted CD8+CD4-CCR7+CD45RA+ naive T cells. The sequence was collected from a human donor in good health. Some libraries in this study had Jurkat cell RNA spiked in.

The CDR3 region is CASSQLADSTDTQYF. The CDR3 nucleotides are TGTGCCAGCAGCCAACTAGCAGACAGCACAGATACGCAGTATTTT. The V gene is TRBV9, the J gene TRBJ2-3, with D perhaps TRBD2 (6 bases). The V end was cut by 4 bases, the J end by 0 bases, with 12 bases between. Germline assignment: CDR1 SGDLS and CDR2 YYNGEE. This CDR3 is 15 amino acids long.